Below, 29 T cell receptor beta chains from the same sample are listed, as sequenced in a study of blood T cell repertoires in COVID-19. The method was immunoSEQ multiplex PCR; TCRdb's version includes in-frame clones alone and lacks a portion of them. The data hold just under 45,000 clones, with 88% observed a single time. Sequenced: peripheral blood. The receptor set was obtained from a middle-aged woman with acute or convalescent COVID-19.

This CDR3 reads CASSIRVSSGNTIYF. CDR3 nucleotides: TGTGCCAGCAGCATCAGGGTTAGCTCTGGAAACACCATATATTTT. The chain has TRBV21-1 and TRBJ1-3; TRBD1, the table's D call, lacks a check against the DNA. TRBV21-1 is described as a pseudogene. The CDR3 runs to 15 residues.

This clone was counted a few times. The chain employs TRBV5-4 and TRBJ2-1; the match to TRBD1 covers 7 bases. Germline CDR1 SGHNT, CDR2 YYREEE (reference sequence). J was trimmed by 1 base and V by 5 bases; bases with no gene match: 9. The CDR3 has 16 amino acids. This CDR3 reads CASRFKTGRSYNEQFF. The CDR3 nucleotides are TGTGCCAGCAGGTTTAAGACAGGGCGGTCCTACAATGAGCAGTTCTTC.

The CDR3 sequence: CASSQVFGQKASYEQYF. As DNA, the CDR3 is TGCGCCAGCAGCCAAGTTTTCGGACAGAAGGCTTCCTACGAGCAGTACTTC. This chain joins TRBV4-1 and TRBJ2-7; a weak D match, TRBD1 (6 bases). The CDR3 contains 17 residues. Germline V gene data show CDR1 as MGHRA and CDR2 as YSYEKL. V lost 1 base, J lost 1 base, and 17 bases lay in between.

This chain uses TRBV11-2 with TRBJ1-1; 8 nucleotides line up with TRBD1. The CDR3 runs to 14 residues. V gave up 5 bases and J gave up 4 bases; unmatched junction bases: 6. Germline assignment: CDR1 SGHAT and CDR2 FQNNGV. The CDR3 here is CASSSDRGSTEAFF. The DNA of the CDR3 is TGTGCCAGCAGCAGTGACAGGGGCAGCACTGAAGCTTTCTTT.

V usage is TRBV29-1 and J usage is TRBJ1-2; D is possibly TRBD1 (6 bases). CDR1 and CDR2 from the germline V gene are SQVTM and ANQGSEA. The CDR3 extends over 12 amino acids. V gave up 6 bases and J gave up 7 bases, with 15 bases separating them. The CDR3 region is CSVLTGLGGYTF. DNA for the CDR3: TGCAGCGTCTTAACAGGGCTTGGTGGCTACACCTTC.

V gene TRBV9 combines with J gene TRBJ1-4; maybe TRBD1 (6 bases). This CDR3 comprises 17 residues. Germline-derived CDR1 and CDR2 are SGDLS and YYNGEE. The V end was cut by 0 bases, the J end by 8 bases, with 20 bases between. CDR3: CASSVGARGARGEKLFF. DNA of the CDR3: TGTGCCAGCAGCGTAGGGGCACGGGGGGCTCGGGGAGAAAAACTGTTTTTT.

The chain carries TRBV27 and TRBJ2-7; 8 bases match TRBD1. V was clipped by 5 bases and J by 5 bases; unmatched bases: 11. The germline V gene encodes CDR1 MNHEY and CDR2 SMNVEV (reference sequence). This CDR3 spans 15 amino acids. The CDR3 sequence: CASSPGTGARNEQYF. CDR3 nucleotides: TGTGCCAGCAGTCCGGGGACAGGCGCCCGGAACGAGCAGTACTTC.

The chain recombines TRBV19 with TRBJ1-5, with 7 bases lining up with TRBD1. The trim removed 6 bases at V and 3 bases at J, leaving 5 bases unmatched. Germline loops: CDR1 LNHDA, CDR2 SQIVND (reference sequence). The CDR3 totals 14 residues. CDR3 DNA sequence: TGTGCCAGTAGCCAGACAGGGTACAATCAGCCCCAGCATTTT. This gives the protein CASSQTGYNQPQHF.

In nucleotides, the CDR3 is TGCGCCAGCAGCCAAGGTCTCAGGTCGGATTCACCCCTCCACTTT. Its translation: CASSQGLRSDSPLHF. V usage is TRBV4-3 and J usage is TRBJ1-6; no clear D gene. V lost 1 base and J 8 bases, leaving 12 bases between the germline ends. The length of the CDR3 is 15 residues. The V gene's germline CDR1 is LGHNA and CDR2 YSLEER.

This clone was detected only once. CDR3 sequence (DNA): TGTGCCACCGGACAGGGGTCTTCCTTCCAGCCCCAGCATTTT. This sequence encodes CATGQGSSFQPQHF. V and J are TRBV24-1 and TRBJ1-5; 9 positions match TRBD1. The CDR3 runs 14 residues. Germline CDR1 KGHDR, CDR2 SFDVKD. Germline trimming cut 9 bases from V and 7 bases from J; bases unmatched to any gene: 9.

In DNA, the CDR3 is TGTGCCAGCATGGGGGAAGGGGGCACTGGCTACACCTTC. Its protein is CASMGEGGTGYTF. The chain has TRBV11-2 and TRBJ1-2; 7 bases match TRBD1. CDR1 is SGHAT, CDR2 FQNNGV, per germline. CDR3 length equals 13 residues. Germline trimming cut 7 bases from V and 7 bases from J; bases unmatched to any gene: 9.

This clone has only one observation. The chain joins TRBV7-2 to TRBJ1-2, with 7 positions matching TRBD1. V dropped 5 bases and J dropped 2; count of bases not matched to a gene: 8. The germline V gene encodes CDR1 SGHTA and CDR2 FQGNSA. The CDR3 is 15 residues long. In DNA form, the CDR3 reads TGTGCCAGCAGCAGTAGGACAGGAGACAACTATGGCTACACCTTC. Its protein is CASSSRTGDNYGYTF.

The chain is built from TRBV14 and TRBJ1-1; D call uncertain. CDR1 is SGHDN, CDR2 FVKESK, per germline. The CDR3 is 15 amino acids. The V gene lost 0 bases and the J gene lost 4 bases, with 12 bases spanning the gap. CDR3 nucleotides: TGTGCCAGCAGCCAAGATCATGGGGAGGGCACTGAAGCTTTCTTT. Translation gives CASSQDHGEGTEAFF.

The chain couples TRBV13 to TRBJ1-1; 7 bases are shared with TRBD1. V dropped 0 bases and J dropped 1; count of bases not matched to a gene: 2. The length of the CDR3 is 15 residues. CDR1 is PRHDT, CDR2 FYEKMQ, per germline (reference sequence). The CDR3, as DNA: TGTGCCAGCAGCTTAGGGACAGGGAAGAACACTGAAGCTTTCTTT. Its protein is CASSLGTGKNTEAFF.

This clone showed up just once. In nucleotides, the CDR3 is TGTGCCAGCAGCTCTACCCGGACTAGCGGGAACTACAATGAGCAGTTCTTC. Amino acids: CASSSTRTSGNYNEQFF. The V call is TRBV13, the J call TRBJ2-1, with 12 bases aligning to TRBD2. Unmatched junction bases numbered 7, after V lost 4 bases and J lost 3 bases. Looked up from germline, CDR1 is PRHDT and CDR2 is FYEKMQ (reference sequence). This CDR3 spans 17 amino acids.

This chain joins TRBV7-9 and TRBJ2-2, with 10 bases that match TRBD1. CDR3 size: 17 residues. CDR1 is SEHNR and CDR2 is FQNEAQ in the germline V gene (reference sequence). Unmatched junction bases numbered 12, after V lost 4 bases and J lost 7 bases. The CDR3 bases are TGTGCCAGCAGCTCCTACCGGGACAGGGGTTTTTTCGGGGAGCTGTTTTTT. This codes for CASSSYRDRGFFGELFF.

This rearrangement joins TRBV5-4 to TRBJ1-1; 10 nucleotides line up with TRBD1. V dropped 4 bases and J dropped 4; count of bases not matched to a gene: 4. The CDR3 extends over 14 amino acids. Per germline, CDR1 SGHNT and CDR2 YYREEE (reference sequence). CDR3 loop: CASSPDRGSTEAFF. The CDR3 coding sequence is TGTGCCAGCAGCCCGGACAGGGGGTCCACTGAAGCTTTCTTT.

Here the CDR3 reads CASSLVAANEKLFF. The CDR3 DNA sequence: TGTGCCAGCAGCTTAGTTGCAGCTAATGAAAAACTGTTTTTT. The chain employs TRBV7-9 and TRBJ1-4; D not resolved. Germline CDR1 is SEHNR and CDR2 is FQNEAQ (reference sequence). Trimming shortened V by 1 base and J by 3 bases, and 6 bases separated the two germline ends. This CDR3 is 14 amino acids long.

The CDR3 sequence is CASSLTSGLWTPYNEQFF. DNA for the CDR3: TGTGCCAGCAGCCTGACTAGCGGGCTCTGGACCCCCTACAATGAGCAGTTCTTC. The rearrangement uses TRBV3-1 (or the pseudogene TRBV3-2) and TRBJ2-1; 10 bases match TRBD2. V dropped 4 bases and J dropped 2; count of bases not matched to a gene: 11. Germline assignment: CDR1 LGHDT and CDR2 YNNKEL (reference sequence). The CDR3 covers 18 residues.

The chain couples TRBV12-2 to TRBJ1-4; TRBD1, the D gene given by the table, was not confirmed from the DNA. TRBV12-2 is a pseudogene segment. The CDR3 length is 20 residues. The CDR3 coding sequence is TGTGCAAGTCGCTTAGCTTCCGGACAGGGGGCGAATTGGGTGTATGAAAAACTGTTTTTT. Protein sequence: CASRLASGQGANWVYEKLFF.

This CDR3 reads CASSPGLAGSGGETQYF. The CDR3 region has the DNA TGTGCCAGCAGCCCAGGACTAGCGGGGTCAGGGGGAGAGACCCAGTACTTC. The chain employs TRBV7-2 and TRBJ2-5, with 12 bases lining up with TRBD2. The germline V gene has CDR1 SGHTA and CDR2 FQGNSA. Trimming took 5 bases from V and 4 from J; bases not matched to a gene: 11. CDR3 length: 17 residues.

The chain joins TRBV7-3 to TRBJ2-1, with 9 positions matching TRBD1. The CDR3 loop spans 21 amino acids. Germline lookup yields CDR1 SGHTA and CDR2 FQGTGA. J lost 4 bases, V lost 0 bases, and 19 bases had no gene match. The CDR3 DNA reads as TGTGCCAGCAGCTTAACCCACTATTTACCGGGACAGGGTCAGGAATACAATGAGCAGTTCTTC. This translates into CASSLTHYLPGQGQEYNEQFF.

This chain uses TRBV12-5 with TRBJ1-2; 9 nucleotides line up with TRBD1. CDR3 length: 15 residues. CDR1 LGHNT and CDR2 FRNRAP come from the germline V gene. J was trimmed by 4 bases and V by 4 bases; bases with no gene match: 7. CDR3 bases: TGTGCTAGTGGTTCCACAGGGGGCAAGGGCTATGGCTACACCTTC. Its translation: CASGSTGGKGYGYTF.

The CDR3 spells CASSQWALNTEAFF. CDR3 DNA: TGTGCCAGCAGCCAGTGGGCTTTGAACACTGAAGCTTTCTTT. The chain carries TRBV3-1 (or the pseudogene TRBV3-2) and TRBJ1-1; the D is unclear. This CDR3 is built from 14 residues. Trimming removed 3 bases from V and 0 bases from J, with 8 bases in between. Germline-derived CDR1 and CDR2 are LGHDT and YNNKEL (reference sequence).

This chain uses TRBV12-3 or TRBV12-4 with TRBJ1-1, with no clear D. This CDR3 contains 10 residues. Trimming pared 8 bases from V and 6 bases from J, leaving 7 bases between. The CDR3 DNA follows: TGTGCCAGCGGTACGGCTGAAGCTTTCTTT. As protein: CASGTAEAFF.

The CDR3 DNA reads as TGCGCCAGCAGCCGGGGAGGAACAGATACGCAGTATTTT. This encodes CASSRGGTDTQYF. The chain is built from TRBV5-1 and TRBJ2-3; D is possibly TRBD2 (6 bases). Deletions cut 4 bases from V and 3 bases from J, with 9 bases between. Germline CDR1 SGHRS, CDR2 YFSETQ. This CDR3 is built from 13 residues.

The CDR3 protein is CASLLTAGGLNNEQFF. The CDR3 nucleotides read TGTGCCAGCCTCCTAACTGCGGGGGGCTTAAACAATGAGCAGTTCTTC. The chain employs TRBV19 and TRBJ2-1; 8 bases align to TRBD2. The V and J ends lost 9 bases and 5 bases, in that order; junction bases with no gene match: 15. Germline assignment: CDR1 LNHDA and CDR2 SQIVND (reference sequence). The CDR3 has 16 residues.

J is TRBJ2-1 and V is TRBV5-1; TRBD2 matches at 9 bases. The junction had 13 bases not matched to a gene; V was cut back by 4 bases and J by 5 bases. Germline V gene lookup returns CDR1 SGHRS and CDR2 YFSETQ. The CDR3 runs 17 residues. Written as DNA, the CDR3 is TGCGCCAGCAGCCCATCTCCCCAAGCGGGGGGCAACAATGAGCAGTTCTTC. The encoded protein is CASSPSPQAGGNNEQFF.

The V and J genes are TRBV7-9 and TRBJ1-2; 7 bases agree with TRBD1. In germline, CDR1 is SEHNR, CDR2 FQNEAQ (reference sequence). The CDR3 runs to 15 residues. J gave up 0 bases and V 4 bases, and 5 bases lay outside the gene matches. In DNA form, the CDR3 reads TGTGCCAGCAGCTCATTAACAGGGGCTAACTATGGCTACACCTTC. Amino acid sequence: CASSSLTGANYGYTF. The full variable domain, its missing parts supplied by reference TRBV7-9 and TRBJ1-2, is DTGVSQNPRHKITKRGQNVTFRCDPISEHNRLYWYRQTLGQGPEFLTYFQNEAQLEKSRLLSDRFSAERPKGSFSTLEIQRTEQGDSAMYLCASSSLTGANYGYTFGSGTRLTVV.